The following is a T cell receptor beta chain sequence with its context. The antigen is not known. The treatment was: approximately 18 received Ad26.COV2.S at low or high dose, single or two shots; about five received placebo; per-sample allocation not given. Samples analyzed were those drawn on day 63 after the first vaccine or placebo injection. The protocol was immunoSEQ multiplex PCR, while the TCRdb copy is restricted to in-frame clones and leaves out a portion. The table shows some 640,000 clones, with 80% to 90% occurring only once. This specimen belongs to a study of Ad26.COV2.S vaccination and SARS-CoV-2 variants. Findings and limits, study-wide: Vaccinated individuals (as opposed to placebo recipients) had higher spike-specific TCR breadth. Recipients of either vaccine or placebo displayed similar breadth of non-spike TCRs.

The CDR3 has 12 residues. Germline values: CDR1 KGHDR, CDR2 SFDVKD. V lost 7 bases and J 10 bases, leaving 13 bases between the germline ends. This chain joins TRBV24-1 and TRBJ2-1; D not resolved. Material: peripheral blood, obtained in a trial of Ad26.COV2.S vaccine versus placebo. The sequence came from a person aged 18-60 years who received the Ad26.COV2.S COVID-19 vaccine or a placebo. The CDR3 sequence: CATRSDSDEQFF. As DNA, the CDR3 is TGTGCCACCAGGTCCGATTCGGACGAGCAGTTCTTC.